Listed below are T cell receptor beta chains from one sample, sequenced in a study of Graves' ophthalmopathy and Graves' hyperthyroidism. TCRdb independently ran MiXCR on the multiplex PCR reads; one entry per CDR3 protein. The sample has some 360,000 distinct CDR3 sequences, about a sixth seen once; the top ten hold 2.4%. Sequencing input: peripheral blood. Receptors originate from an adult woman with stable Graves' hyperthyroidism. Both conserved end residues are part of each CDR3. D genes are given only for firm matches. Clone size is shown for a subset of rows, as once, few, many or a class of expanded clone.

CDR3nt: TGTGCCAGCAACCACGTCGGAGGGATTCGCTACGAGCAGTACTTC
CDR3aa: CASNHVGGIRYEQYF
j_gene: TRBJ2-7
d_gene: .
v_gene: TRBV6-2/TRBV6-3
abundance: many

CDR3nt: TGTGCCAGCAGCTCTCGGCTAGCGGGAGGGCCGGAGACCCAGTACTTC
CDR3aa: CASSSRLAGGPETQYF
j_gene: TRBJ2-5
d_gene: TRBD2
v_gene: TRBV6-2/TRBV6-3
abundance: .

CDR3nt: TGTGCCAGCAGCAACTCAGGGATCTACGAGCAGTACTTC
CDR3aa: CASSNSGIYEQYF
j_gene: TRBJ2-7
d_gene: .
v_gene: TRBV4-2
abundance: many

CDR3nt: TGTGCCTGGAGTGCGGGGGCGGAGGATGGCTACACCTTC
CDR3aa: CAWSAGAEDGYTF
j_gene: TRBJ1-2
d_gene: .
v_gene: TRBV30
abundance: few

CDR3nt: TGTGCCAGCAAACTAGCGGGGGCCGCCTACGAGCAGTACTTC
CDR3aa: CASKLAGAAYEQYF
j_gene: TRBJ2-7
d_gene: TRBD2
v_gene: TRBV12-3/TRBV12-4
abundance: .

CDR3nt: TGCGCCAGCAGTAGAGAAGAGGGTTGCCGGCCCCTGAACACCGGGGAGCTGTTTTTT
CDR3aa: CASSREEGCRPLNTGELFF
j_gene: TRBJ2-2
d_gene: .
v_gene: TRBV10-1
abundance: few

CDR3nt: TGTGCCAGCACAGGGGCGGGGAACACTGAAGCTTTCTTT
CDR3aa: CASTGAGNTEAFF
j_gene: TRBJ1-1
d_gene: .
v_gene: TRBV12-3/TRBV12-4
abundance: many

CDR3nt: TGTGCCAGCAGCTCAGTAGCAGGGGGTAACTATGGCTACACCTTC
CDR3aa: CASSSVAGGNYGYTF
j_gene: TRBJ1-2
d_gene: TRBD1
v_gene: TRBV7-2
abundance: .

CDR3nt: TGTGCCAGCAGTTATTTGCGCGGGACCAACTCTGGGGCCAACGTCCTGACTTTC
CDR3aa: CASSYLRGTNSGANVLTF
j_gene: TRBJ2-6
d_gene: .
v_gene: TRBV6-2/TRBV6-3
abundance: .

CDR3nt: TGTGCCACCAGCAGAGACAAAATCCGCACCGGGGAGCTGTTTTTT
CDR3aa: CATSRDKIRTGELFF
j_gene: TRBJ2-2
d_gene: .
v_gene: TRBV15
abundance: many

CDR3nt: TGTGCCAGCACGACCAACAGGGTATTAAGGAATGAGCAGTTCTTC
CDR3aa: CASTTNRVLRNEQFF
j_gene: TRBJ2-1
d_gene: .
v_gene: TRBV2
abundance: .

CDR3nt: TGTGCCAGCAGCTCTCATGGTGGGTCCTACGAGCAGTACTTC
CDR3aa: CASSSHGGSYEQYF
j_gene: TRBJ2-7
d_gene: .
v_gene: TRBV7-2
abundance: many

CDR3nt: TGTGCCAGCCACCCGGAAGGGAGCAATCAGCCCCAGCATTTT
CDR3aa: CASHPEGSNQPQHF
j_gene: TRBJ1-5
d_gene: .
v_gene: TRBV27
abundance: many

CDR3nt: TGTGCCAGCAGTTTAGTCGGGAGGGCCTCCGGGGAGCTGTTTTTT
CDR3aa: CASSLVGRASGELFF
j_gene: TRBJ2-2
d_gene: TRBD2
v_gene: TRBV12-3/TRBV12-4
abundance: many

CDR3nt: TGTGCCAGCAGTTTTGGTAGAGGAGAAGCTTTCTTT
CDR3aa: CASSFGRGEAFF
j_gene: TRBJ1-1
d_gene: .
v_gene: TRBV12-3/TRBV12-4
abundance: .

CDR3nt: TGTGCCAGCAGCCGCCTTTCCGAGCAGTACTTC
CDR3aa: CASSRLSEQYF
j_gene: TRBJ2-7
d_gene: .
v_gene: TRBV3-1
abundance: .

CDR3nt: TGCAGTGCTACCCCCCCTGGACAGGGAAATTCACCCCTCCACTTT
CDR3aa: CSATPPGQGNSPLHF
j_gene: TRBJ1-6
d_gene: TRBD1
v_gene: TRBV20-1
abundance: many

CDR3nt: TGTGCCAGCAGCTCCCCGACTAGGGAGGCGACCCAGTACTTC
CDR3aa: CASSSPTREATQYF
j_gene: TRBJ2-5
d_gene: .
v_gene: TRBV5-4
abundance: .

CDR3nt: TGTGCCAGTATACGGACGGACACCGGGGAGCTGTTTTTT
CDR3aa: CASIRTDTGELFF
j_gene: TRBJ2-2
d_gene: .
v_gene: TRBV19
abundance: .

CDR3nt: TGTGCCAGCAGTGAGGGTCTTGACTATGGCTACACCTTC
CDR3aa: CASSEGLDYGYTF
j_gene: TRBJ1-2
d_gene: .
v_gene: TRBV28
abundance: many

CDR3nt: TGTGCCAGCAGCCCGAGGAGCACTGAAGCTTTCTTT
CDR3aa: CASSPRSTEAFF
j_gene: TRBJ1-1
d_gene: .
v_gene: TRBV12-3/TRBV12-4
abundance: many

CDR3nt: TGTGCCAGCAGCCCCGGGGGGGGACTAGCGGGAGGGATCTCCTACGAGCAGTACTTC
CDR3aa: CASSPGGGLAGGISYEQYF
j_gene: TRBJ2-7
d_gene: TRBD2
v_gene: TRBV7-6
abundance: many

CDR3nt: TGTGCCAGTAGCGGGACAGGGGGTGACTATGGCTACACCTTC
CDR3aa: CASSGTGGDYGYTF
j_gene: TRBJ1-2
d_gene: TRBD1
v_gene: TRBV19
abundance: many

CDR3nt: TGTGCCAGCAGCTTGGGGACGGCTAATAATTCACCCCTCCACTTT
CDR3aa: CASSLGTANNSPLHF
j_gene: TRBJ1-6
d_gene: .
v_gene: TRBV5-4
abundance: many

CDR3nt: TGTGCCAGCAGTTTAATCGGCAGCGATCAGCCCCAGCATTTT
CDR3aa: CASSLIGSDQPQHF
j_gene: TRBJ1-5
d_gene: .
v_gene: TRBV12-3/TRBV12-4
abundance: many

CDR3nt: TGTGCCAGCAGTCTTCGGCGGAGCAATCAGCCCCAGCATTTT
CDR3aa: CASSLRRSNQPQHF
j_gene: TRBJ1-5
d_gene: .
v_gene: TRBV6-6
abundance: many

CDR3nt: TGTGCCACTTCCGGGACAGGCAATCAGCCCCAGCATTTT
CDR3aa: CATSGTGNQPQHF
j_gene: TRBJ1-5
d_gene: TRBD1
v_gene: TRBV2
abundance: many

CDR3nt: TGTGCCAGCAGGGCACTCCCTCTGGGGTACCAAGAGACCCAGTACTTC
CDR3aa: CASRALPLGYQETQYF
j_gene: TRBJ2-5
d_gene: .
v_gene: TRBV7-3
abundance: .

CDR3nt: TGTGCCAGCAGTCGCCGGGACAGGGGCTACGAGCAGTACTTC
CDR3aa: CASSRRDRGYEQYF
j_gene: TRBJ2-7
d_gene: TRBD1
v_gene: TRBV6-1
abundance: many

CDR3nt: TGTGCCAGCAGTACTCAGGCTAGCGGGATATACGAGCAGTACTTC
CDR3aa: CASSTQASGIYEQYF
j_gene: TRBJ2-7
d_gene: TRBD2
v_gene: TRBV6-5
abundance: many

CDR3nt: TGTGCCAGCAGGGAAGGGGGGGACTATGGCTACACCTTC
CDR3aa: CASREGGDYGYTF
j_gene: TRBJ1-2
d_gene: .
v_gene: TRBV28
abundance: many